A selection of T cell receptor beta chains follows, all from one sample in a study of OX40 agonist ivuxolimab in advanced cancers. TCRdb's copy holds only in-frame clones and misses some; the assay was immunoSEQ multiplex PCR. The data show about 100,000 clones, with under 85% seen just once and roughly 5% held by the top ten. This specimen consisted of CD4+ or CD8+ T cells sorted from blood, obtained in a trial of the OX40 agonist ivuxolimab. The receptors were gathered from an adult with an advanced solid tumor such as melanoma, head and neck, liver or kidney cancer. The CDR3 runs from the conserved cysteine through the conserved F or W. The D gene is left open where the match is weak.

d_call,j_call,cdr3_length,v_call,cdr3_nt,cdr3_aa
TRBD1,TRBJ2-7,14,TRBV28,TGTGCCAGCAGTCTCCCTCGGGACAGGGACGAGCAGTACTTC,CASSLPRDRDEQYF
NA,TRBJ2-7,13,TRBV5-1,TGCGCCAGCAGCTTCTCGGCGGGATCCGAGCAGTACTTC,CASSFSAGSEQYF
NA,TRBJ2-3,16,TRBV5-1,TGCGCCAGCAGCTTCGGGGCAGCGAGGGGCGCAGATACGCAGTATTTT,CASSFGAARGADTQYF
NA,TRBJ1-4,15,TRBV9,TGTGCCAGCAGCGTCTGGACTCCAGGACGGGAAAAACTGTTTTTT,CASSVWTPGREKLFF
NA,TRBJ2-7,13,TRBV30,TGTGCCTGGAGTTTGGGAGATCCCTACGAGCAGTACTTC,CAWSLGDPYEQYF
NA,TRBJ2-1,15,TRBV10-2,TGCGCCAGCAGCGAGAGGGGGCGGGGGTACAATGAGCAGTTCTTC,CASSERGRGYNEQFF
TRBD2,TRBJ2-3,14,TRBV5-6,TGTGCCAGCAGCGGCGGGAGTGGCGCAGATACGCAGTATTTT,CASSGGSGADTQYF
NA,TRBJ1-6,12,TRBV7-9,TGTGCCAGCAGCTTAGGGAATTCACCCCTCCACTTT,CASSLGNSPLHF
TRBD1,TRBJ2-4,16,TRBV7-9,TGTGCCAGCAGCAAAACGACAGGGGTGGACAAAAACATTCAGTACTTC,CASSKTTGVDKNIQYF
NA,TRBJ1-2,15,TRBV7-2,TGTGCCAGCAGCTCCTCCGGGGGCAGTGGCTATGGCTACACCTTC,CASSSSGGSGYGYTF
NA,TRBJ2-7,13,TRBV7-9,TGTGCCAGCAGCTTCTCCCCCCGCAACGAGCAGTACTTC,CASSFSPRNEQYF
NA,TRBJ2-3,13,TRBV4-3,TGCGCCAGCAGCCAAGTGGAAGGAGATACGCAGTATTTT,CASSQVEGDTQYF
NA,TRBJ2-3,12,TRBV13,TGTGCCAGCACCACCCCAGGAAATACGCAGTATTTT,CASTTPGNTQYF
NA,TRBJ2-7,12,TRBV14,TGTGCCAGCAGCCCGTACATGGGGGAGCAGTACTTC,CASSPYMGEQYF